A single sample gave rise to the 15 T cell receptor beta chains below, sequenced in a study of blood T cell repertoires in COVID-19 (dated by TCRdb to about 2020). The library was built by means of the immunoSEQ multiplex PCR assay. The clones in this table, taken by TCRdb from immuneACCESS, are in-frame only. Not every clone is retained; where verified, under half of the shortfall comes from an unresolved V gene, and the cause of the rest is unknown. For this sample the table gives about 240,000 clones, of which about four fifths were detected only once. Around 7.2% of the sample belongs to the ten largest clones. The specimen was peripheral blood. The receptors were sampled from a woman older than 75 with COVID-19, enrolled during active disease.

V usage is TRBV19 and J usage is TRBJ2-1; TRBD2 matches 9 bases. CDR1 is LNHDA, CDR2 SQIVND, per germline (reference sequence). This CDR3 is 16 amino acids long. V trimming: 3 bases; J trimming: 10 bases; junction bases outside the gene matches: 13. This chain's CDR3 is CASSIPTSGRLGEQFF. Written as DNA, the CDR3 is TGTGCCAGTAGTATCCCCACTAGCGGGCGGTTAGGGGAGCAGTTCTTC.

This clone was seen once. This sequence joins TRBV25-1 and TRBJ1-2; no reliable D call. This CDR3 comprises 14 residues. Trimming shortened V by 1 base and J by 8 bases, and 14 bases separated the two germline ends. Germline V gene data show CDR1 as MGHDK and CDR2 as SYGVNS. The CDR3 coding sequence is TGTGCCAGCAGTGAATCAATAGGGCCGGGGGGCTACACCTTC. It codes for CASSESIGPGGYTF.

This chain links TRBV28 with TRBJ2-7; TRBD1 might be the D (6 bases). The ends were cut back, 4 bases at V and 2 bases at J, with 9 bases in the middle. Germline CDR1 reads MDHEN; CDR2 reads SYDVKM. This CDR3 spans 13 amino acids. The CDR3 nucleotides read TGTGCCAGCAGTTCACAGGGAGCCTACGAGCAGTACTTC. Translated, it gives CASSSQGAYEQYF.

This chain links TRBV5-8 with TRBJ1-5; TRBD1 is a possible D gene (5 bases). The CDR3 covers 17 residues. The V gene's germline CDR1 is SGHTS and CDR2 YDEGEE. Trimming cost V 4 bases and J 5 bases, with 22 bases left between them. The CDR3 reads CASSPGLHLTRDQPQHF. CDR3 in DNA: TGTGCCAGCAGCCCGGGACTCCACTTGACGAGGGATCAGCCCCAGCATTTT.

The chain combines TRBV5-1 with TRBJ2-3; TRBD1 might be the D (6 bases). V was pared by 2 bases and J by 3 bases, with 16 bases between. Germline values: CDR1 SGHRS, CDR2 YFSETQ. This CDR3 has 16 amino acids. The CDR3, as DNA: TGCGCCAGCAGCTTTTCAGGGGAAGTATGGACAGATACGCAGTATTTT. Translation: CASSFSGEVWTDTQYF.

There are many counts of this clone. The CDR3 is CASSPEAIGREEQYF. Written as DNA, the CDR3 is TGTGCCAGCAGCCCCGAGGCGATCGGGAGGGAAGAGCAGTACTTC. The chain employs TRBV7-2 and TRBJ2-7, with TRBD2 matching over 8 bases. Unmatched junction bases numbered 13, after V lost 5 bases and J lost 7 bases. Germline CDR1 SGHTA, CDR2 FQGNSA. The CDR3 runs to 15 residues.

V and J are TRBV3-1 (or the pseudogene TRBV3-2) and TRBJ2-7; possible D gene TRBD2, 6 bases. The CDR3 spans 13 residues. V lost 1 base, J lost 6 bases, and 10 bases lay in between. Germline V lookup: CDR1 LGHDT, CDR2 YNNKEL (reference sequence). CDR3 loop: CASSQGRRVEQYF. CDR3 nucleotide sequence: TGTGCCAGCAGCCAAGGCAGGAGGGTCGAGCAGTACTTC.

This clone has a handful of counts. The chain recombines TRBV18 with TRBJ2-1; a possible D gene is TRBD2 (6 bases). Trimming cost V 2 bases and J 6 bases, with 14 bases left between them. The CDR3 runs to 15 residues. In germline, CDR1 is KGHSH, CDR2 LQKENI. The CDR3 bases are TGTGCCAGCTCACCATTGGCGGGAAGCTTCAATGAGCAGTTCTTC. Translating it yields CASSPLAGSFNEQFF.

V is TRBV15 and J is TRBJ2-7; D remains unclear. The CDR3 sequence is 13 residues long. V dropped 1 base and J dropped 7 bases, with 11 bases sitting between them. From germline, CDR1 is LNHNV and CDR2 YYDKDF (reference sequence). Here the CDR3 DNA reads TGTGCCACCAGCAGAGGCGCGGTTGGTGAGCAGTACTTC. Encoded protein: CATSRGAVGEQYF.

The V and J genes are TRBV29-1 and TRBJ1-1, with 7 bases aligning to TRBD1. This CDR3 contains 13 residues. Trimming at V came to 6 bases and at J to 5 bases, leaving 9 bases not matched to a gene. Germline lookup yields CDR1 SQVTM and CDR2 ANQGSEA. The CDR3 DNA sequence: TGCAGCGTATTCGCAGGGGGGTATACTGAAGCTTTCTTT. This gives the protein CSVFAGGYTEAFF.

The chain joins TRBV10-3 to TRBJ1-4; 9 bases line up with TRBD1. The V gene's germline CDR1 is ENHRY and CDR2 SYGVKD. The CDR3 covers 14 residues. After removal of 6 bases from V and 5 bases from J, the junction contained 4 bases not matched to a gene. The CDR3: CAISRDRVNEKLFF. DNA for the CDR3: TGTGCCATCAGCCGGGACAGGGTAAATGAAAAACTGTTTTTT.

The chain links TRBV28 to TRBJ1-1, with D possibly TRBD1 on 6 matching bases. The CDR3 runs to 14 residues. Trimming pared 7 bases from V and 2 bases from J, leaving 14 bases between. CDR1 and CDR2 from the germline V gene are MDHEN and SYDVKM. CDR3 region: CASITGNPNTEAFF. The DNA of the CDR3 is TGTGCCAGCATCACAGGGAATCCAAACACTGAAGCTTTCTTT. Supplemented by reference TRBV28 and TRBJ1-1, the full variable domain reads DVKVTQSSRYLVKRTGEKVFLECVQDMDHENMFWYRQDPGLGLRLIYFSYDVKMKEKGDIPEGYSVSREKKERFSLILESASTNQTSMYLCASITGNPNTEAFFGQGTRLTVV.

This chain links TRBV30 with TRBJ2-3; weak D call: TRBD1 (6 bases). In germline, CDR1 is GTSNPN, CDR2 SVGIG (reference sequence). Trimming pared 4 bases from V and 2 bases from J, leaving 10 bases between. The length of the CDR3 is 13 residues. The CDR3 DNA sequence: TGTGCCTGGACCACAGGGACCACAGATACGCAGTATTTT. Protein sequence: CAWTTGTTDTQYF. Complete variable domain (other parts from reference TRBV30 and TRBJ2-3): SQTIHQWPATLVQPVGSPLSLECTVEGTSNPNLYWYRQAAGRGLQLLFYSVGIGQISSEVPQNLSASRPQDRQFILSSKKLLLSDSGFYLCAWTTGTTDTQYFGPGTRLTVL.

V gene TRBV7-2 combines with J gene TRBJ1-5; a possible D gene is TRBD1 (6 bases). Per germline, CDR1 SGHTA and CDR2 FQGNSA. The CDR3 totals 15 residues. V was shortened by 3 bases and J by 5 bases, with 14 bases between the two germline ends. This CDR3 reads CASSFGRAGDQPQHF. The CDR3 DNA is TGTGCCAGCAGCTTTGGCAGGGCAGGGGATCAGCCCCAGCATTTT.

V gene TRBV4-1 combines with J gene TRBJ1-1; tentative D call: TRBD1 (6 bases). The CDR3 contains 14 residues. V dropped 4 bases and J dropped 5 bases, with 14 bases sitting between them. Germline-derived CDR1 and CDR2 are MGHRA and YSYEKL. This CDR3 reads CASSPGQKYTEAFF. As DNA, the CDR3 is TGCGCCAGCAGCCCCGGACAGAAGTATACTGAAGCTTTCTTT.